A selection of T cell receptor beta chains follows, all from one sample in a study of T cell responses to AZD1222 COVID-19 vaccine. Method: immunoSEQ multiplex PCR; TCRdb's copy keeps in-frame clones and lacks some. The sample lists approximately 150,000 clones, less than 95% seen once, with approximately 6.2% in the top ten. The sample was peripheral blood, taken 28 days after the second AZD1222 dose. These receptors were obtained from an adult who received the AZD1222 COVID-19 vaccine. Both conserved end residues are part of each CDR3. The D gene is left open where the match is weak. Clone size, where shown, is once, few, many, or a class for clones that have expanded.

J gene: TRBJ1-5
V gene: TRBV6-1
clone size: .
D gene: .
CDR3 protein: CASSEMAGYNQPQHF
CDR3 DNA: TGTGCCAGCAGTGAAATGGCAGGGTACAATCAGCCCCAGCATTTT

J gene: TRBJ1-5
V gene: TRBV5-1
clone size: .
D gene: .
CDR3 protein: CASSLDQYQPQHF
CDR3 DNA: TGCGCCAGCAGCCTGGACCAGTACCAGCCCCAGCATTTT

J gene: TRBJ2-7
V gene: TRBV27
clone size: .
D gene: .
CDR3 protein: CASSSRGSAYF
CDR3 DNA: TGTGCCAGCAGTTCCCGGGGCTCCGCGTACTTC

J gene: TRBJ2-3
V gene: TRBV7-2
clone size: .
D gene: TRBD2
CDR3 protein: CASSLKSPGLAVKDTQYF
CDR3 DNA: TGTGCCAGCAGCTTAAAGTCTCCGGGACTAGCGGTGAAAGATACGCAGTATTTT

J gene: TRBJ2-7
V gene: TRBV7-9
clone size: once
D gene: .
CDR3 protein: CASSPGTAGGNEQYF
CDR3 DNA: TGTGCCAGCAGCCCAGGGACGGCCGGAGGGAACGAGCAGTACTTC

J gene: TRBJ2-2
V gene: TRBV3-1/TRBV3-2
clone size: .
D gene: .
CDR3 protein: CASRVGPGTSPHTGELFF
CDR3 DNA: TGTGCCAGCAGGGTGGGACCCGGCACTAGTCCCCACACCGGGGAGCTGTTTTTT

J gene: TRBJ2-1
V gene: TRBV3-1/TRBV3-2
clone size: .
D gene: TRBD2
CDR3 protein: CASSPGTSVGLDEQFF
CDR3 DNA: TGTGCCAGCAGCCCAGGGACTAGCGTGGGGTTGGATGAGCAGTTCTTC

J gene: TRBJ2-7
V gene: TRBV7-2
clone size: .
D gene: .
CDR3 protein: CASSLEFLGAYEQYF
CDR3 DNA: TGTGCCAGCAGCCTAGAATTTTTAGGGGCCTACGAGCAGTACTTC

J gene: TRBJ2-1
V gene: TRBV19
clone size: .
D gene: TRBD2
CDR3 protein: CASSPTGTSGSNEQFF
CDR3 DNA: TGTGCCAGTAGTCCTACCGGGACTAGCGGGAGTAATGAGCAGTTCTTC

J gene: TRBJ2-1
V gene: TRBV5-6
clone size: .
D gene: TRBD2
CDR3 protein: CASSPNPGLAGVYEQFF
CDR3 DNA: TGTGCCAGCAGTCCAAACCCCGGACTAGCGGGGGTCTATGAGCAGTTCTTC

J gene: TRBJ1-3
V gene: TRBV28
clone size: .
D gene: .
CDR3 protein: CASKYQGNTIYF
CDR3 DNA: TGTGCCAGCAAATACCAAGGAAACACCATATATTTT

J gene: TRBJ1-3
V gene: TRBV20-1
clone size: few
D gene: TRBD1
CDR3 protein: CSASQGAAGNTIYF
CDR3 DNA: TGCAGTGCTAGTCAGGGGGCTGCAGGAAACACCATATATTTT

J gene: TRBJ2-5
V gene: TRBV4-2
clone size: .
D gene: TRBD2
CDR3 protein: CASSHGLAGVNQETQYF
CDR3 DNA: TGTGCCAGCAGCCACGGACTAGCGGGAGTCAACCAAGAGACCCAGTACTTC

J gene: TRBJ2-7
V gene: TRBV5-1
clone size: .
D gene: TRBD2
CDR3 protein: CASSERGGDYEQYF
CDR3 DNA: TGCGCCAGCAGCGAGCGGGGGGGTGACTACGAGCAGTACTTC

J gene: TRBJ2-5
V gene: TRBV5-1
clone size: .
D gene: .
CDR3 protein: CASSLGVQETQYF
CDR3 DNA: TGCGCCAGCAGCTTGGGGGTGCAAGAGACCCAGTACTTC

J gene: TRBJ2-7
V gene: TRBV4-2
clone size: once
D gene: TRBD2
CDR3 protein: CASSLAIAGGSYEQYF
CDR3 DNA: TGTGCCAGCAGCCTCGCCATAGCGGGAGGGTCCTACGAGCAGTACTTC

J gene: TRBJ1-6
V gene: TRBV6-5
clone size: few
D gene: .
CDR3 protein: CASSWDPGSPLHF
CDR3 DNA: TGTGCCAGCAGTTGGGACCCCGGGTCACCCCTCCACTTT

J gene: TRBJ2-3
V gene: TRBV7-9
clone size: .
D gene: TRBD2
CDR3 protein: CASSRPRVSGASPDTQYF
CDR3 DNA: TGTGCCAGCAGCCGTCCCCGGGTTAGCGGGGCGTCTCCAGATACGCAGTATTTT

J gene: TRBJ2-2
V gene: TRBV7-9
clone size: few
D gene: .
CDR3 protein: CASSNVQGTGELFF
CDR3 DNA: TGTGCCAGCAGCAACGTTCAGGGAACCGGGGAGCTGTTTTTT

J gene: TRBJ2-3
V gene: TRBV5-1
clone size: .
D gene: .
CDR3 protein: CASSLEGSYTQYF
CDR3 DNA: TGCGCCAGCAGCCTGGAGGGCAGCTATACGCAGTATTTT

J gene: TRBJ1-2
V gene: TRBV4-3
clone size: .
D gene: TRBD1
CDR3 protein: CASSPRDRGSFGYTF
CDR3 DNA: TGCGCCAGCAGCCCTCGGGACAGGGGTTCTTTTGGCTACACCTTC

J gene: TRBJ1-5
V gene: TRBV28
clone size: .
D gene: .
CDR3 protein: CASSFGRNQPQHF
CDR3 DNA: TGTGCCAGCAGTTTTGGGCGCAATCAGCCCCAGCATTTT

J gene: TRBJ2-5
V gene: TRBV24-1
clone size: .
D gene: TRBD1
CDR3 protein: CATSEPTDRAGETQYF
CDR3 DNA: TGTGCCACCAGTGAACCTACCGACAGGGCCGGAGAGACCCAGTACTTC

J gene: TRBJ2-1
V gene: TRBV30
clone size: .
D gene: .
CDR3 protein: CAWNMLSAQNEQFF
CDR3 DNA: TGTGCCTGGAATATGCTATCGGCCCAGAATGAGCAGTTCTTC

J gene: TRBJ1-5
V gene: TRBV10-3
clone size: .
D gene: .
CDR3 protein: CAISIDMGNQPQHF
CDR3 DNA: TGTGCCATCAGTATAGACATGGGCAATCAGCCCCAGCATTTT

J gene: TRBJ2-7
V gene: TRBV6-5
clone size: .
D gene: .
CDR3 protein: CASSYGFRDLREQYF
CDR3 DNA: TGTGCCAGCAGTTACGGCTTTAGGGACTTACGCGAGCAGTACTTC

J gene: TRBJ1-4
V gene: TRBV6-5
clone size: .
D gene: .
CDR3 protein: CASSYGSGEKLFF
CDR3 DNA: TGTGCCAGCAGTTACGGATCAGGGGAAAAACTGTTTTTT

J gene: TRBJ1-1
V gene: TRBV19
clone size: .
D gene: .
CDR3 protein: CASSIIGGQSFF
CDR3 DNA: TGTGCCAGTAGTATAATCGGAGGACAGTCTTTCTTT

J gene: TRBJ2-3
V gene: TRBV14
clone size: .
D gene: .
CDR3 protein: CASSQVPGVVTDTQYF
CDR3 DNA: TGTGCCAGCAGCCAAGTTCCGGGGGTGGTCACAGATACGCAGTATTTT

J gene: TRBJ2-5
V gene: TRBV7-3
clone size: .
D gene: .
CDR3 protein: CASSSSGETQYF
CDR3 DNA: TGTGCCAGCAGCTCCTCGGGGGAGACCCAGTACTTC

J gene: TRBJ1-4
V gene: TRBV5-1
clone size: .
D gene: TRBD1
CDR3 protein: CASSLEGTGEEKLFF
CDR3 DNA: TGCGCCAGCAGCTTGGAGGGGACAGGGGAGGAAAAACTGTTTTTT

J gene: TRBJ2-3
V gene: TRBV15
clone size: once
D gene: .
CDR3 protein: CATSREVGGRSTSTDTQYF
CDR3 DNA: TGTGCCACCAGCAGAGAGGTTGGTGGCAGGTCGACTAGCACAGATACGCAGTATTTT

J gene: TRBJ2-6
V gene: TRBV5-1
clone size: .
D gene: TRBD1
CDR3 protein: CASSLGAGTGNPGANVLTF
CDR3 DNA: TGCGCCAGCAGCTTGGGCGCCGGGACAGGGAATCCTGGGGCCAACGTCCTGACTTTC

J gene: TRBJ2-3
V gene: TRBV9
clone size: .
D gene: TRBD1
CDR3 protein: CASSVDPPPQGAAGGATDTQYF
CDR3 DNA: TGTGCCAGCAGCGTAGATCCACCCCCCCAGGGAGCGGCAGGGGGCGCTACAGATACGCAGTATTTT

J gene: TRBJ2-5
V gene: TRBV27
clone size: .
D gene: TRBD1
CDR3 protein: CASSLFTGGRQETQYF
CDR3 DNA: TGTGCCAGCAGTTTGTTCACAGGGGGTAGACAAGAGACCCAGTACTTC

J gene: TRBJ2-1
V gene: TRBV7-3
clone size: .
D gene: TRBD2
CDR3 protein: CASSLRSSGRFYNEQFF
CDR3 DNA: TGTGCCAGCAGCTTAAGGTCTAGCGGGAGATTCTACAATGAGCAGTTCTTC

J gene: TRBJ1-3
V gene: TRBV10-2
clone size: .
D gene: TRBD1
CDR3 protein: CARGGTAYSGNTIYF
CDR3 DNA: TGCGCCAGGGGAGGGACAGCTTACTCTGGAAACACCATATATTTT

J gene: TRBJ1-2
V gene: TRBV28
clone size: .
D gene: .
CDR3 protein: CASSFSPPAHGYTF
CDR3 DNA: TGTGCCAGCAGTTTTTCCCCCCCGGCCCATGGCTACACCTTC

J gene: TRBJ2-7
V gene: TRBV10-2
clone size: .
D gene: .
CDR3 protein: CASSPSRDTNEQYF
CDR3 DNA: TGCGCCAGCAGTCCTTCCCGGGACACCAACGAGCAGTACTTC

J gene: TRBJ2-3
V gene: TRBV7-3
clone size: .
D gene: TRBD2
CDR3 protein: CASSSISGRESDTQYF
CDR3 DNA: TGTGCCAGCAGCTCCATCAGCGGGAGGGAGTCAGATACGCAGTATTTT